This entry concerns a single T cell receptor beta chain. The data originate from a study of T cells after somatic rescue of genetic block. Clones were sequenced by immunoSEQ multiplex PCR, and TCRdb holds only the in-frame ones, with some missing. The sample holds about 67,000 clones, 90% to 95% seen once. This TCR came from a middle-aged man. What was sequenced was peripheral blood mononuclear cells (PBMCs).

CDR3 sequence (DNA): TGCGCCAGCAGGTCGACCGGGACAGGGGGCTATTGGAACACCGGGGAGCTGTTTTTT. This sequence encodes CASRSTGTGGYWNTGELFF. This chain links TRBV5-1 with TRBJ2-2, with 12 bases fitting TRBD1. V was clipped by 5 bases and J by 1 base; unmatched bases: 12. Germline CDR1 and CDR2: SGHRS and YFSETQ. The CDR3 totals 19 residues.